Presented here are 29 T cell receptor beta chains from one specimen sequenced in a study of blood T cells in healthy people across ages. A sample-barcoded 5' primer and a J-beta primer mix were used in a second PCR of roughly 6 to 11 cycles. TCRdb re-analysed the 5' RACE reads in MiXCR, keeping a single row per CDR3 protein. The sample has about 290,000 distinct CDR3 sequences, 25% to 30% seen once. Specimen: blood. These receptors were taken from an older woman in good health.

This clonotype has more than one count but fewer than ten. The DNA for the CDR3 is TGCAGTGCTCTTTATAACTATGGCTACACCTTC. This translates into CSALYNYGYTF. The chain links TRBV20-1 to TRBJ1-2; unclear D gene. CDR3 length: 11 amino acids. Trimming removed 5 bases from V and 1 base from J, with 5 bases in between. Germline lookup yields CDR1 DFQATT and CDR2 SNEGSKA (reference sequence).

The chain is built from TRBV7-9 and TRBJ2-3; 9 bases agree with TRBD2. This CDR3 spans 16 amino acids. V shed 4 bases, J shed 4 bases, and the junction held 9 bases outside the gene matches. Per the germline V gene, CDR1 is SEHNR and CDR2 is FQNEAQ (reference sequence). The CDR3 DNA reads as TGTGCCAGCAGCTCCCAGGAGCGGGAGGCACCAGATACGCAGTATTTT. It codes for CASSSQEREAPDTQYF.

The chain recombines TRBV9 with TRBJ2-3, with 7 positions matching TRBD1. V gave up 4 bases and J gave up 4 bases; unmatched junction bases: 3. CDR1 and CDR2 from the germline V gene are SGDLS and YYNGEE. CDR3 length: 13 residues. The CDR3 DNA sequence: TGTGCCAGCAGCCAACAGGGGTCAGATACGCAGTATTTT. Translating gives CASSQQGSDTQYF.

This clonotype was seen a few times. The chain uses TRBV7-2 and TRBJ2-6, with D perhaps TRBD2 (5 bases). Germline V gene sequence: CDR1 SGHTA, CDR2 FQGNSA. The CDR3 has 15 amino acids. V shed 3 bases and J shed 2 bases, with 8 bases lying between them. In nucleotides, the CDR3 is TGTGCCAGCAGCTTCGGGAAGCCTGGGGCCAACGTCCTGACTTTC. Translation: CASSFGKPGANVLTF.

This clonotype was detected only a few times. The rearrangement links TRBV7-2 to TRBJ2-4; D not resolved. This CDR3 contains 16 residues. Germline V lookup: CDR1 SGHTA, CDR2 FQGNSA. Trimming pared 7 bases from V and 4 bases from J, leaving 20 bases between. The CDR3 sequence: CASNSPPSTVKNIQYF. The DNA of the CDR3 is TGTGCCAGCAACTCTCCCCCCTCGACGGTTAAAAACATTCAGTACTTC.

There are a few counts of this clonotype. The chain joins TRBV19 to TRBJ2-7; D is unclear. The CDR3 runs to 12 residues. Germline V gene sequence: CDR1 LNHDA, CDR2 SQIVND (reference sequence). The germline V and J ends were trimmed by 3 bases and 3 bases, with 6 bases remaining between them. The CDR3 spells CASSIPGYEQYF. For the CDR3, the DNA is TGTGCCAGTAGTATTCCAGGCTACGAGCAGTACTTC.

The chain is built from TRBV6-2 or TRBV6-3 and TRBJ2-5; D not certain. CDR1 and CDR2 (germline): MNHEY, SVGEGT. This CDR3 has 14 amino acids. Trimming removed 5 bases at V and 9 bases at J, with 19 bases between. The CDR3 DNA reads as TGTGCCAGCAGTCTTCTTGGGTTAATTGAGGCCCAGTACTTC. Translated: CASSLLGLIEAQYF.

In this sample, this clonotype turned up a few times. The rearrangement joins TRBV3-1 to TRBJ1-2, with D tentatively TRBD1 (5 bases). Trimming took 1 base from V and 7 from J, leaving 19 bases between them. Germline lookup yields CDR1 LGHDT and CDR2 YNNKEL (reference sequence). This CDR3 comprises 16 residues. Here the CDR3 DNA reads TGTGCCAGCAGCCAAGGGGACCACAGAGGGTTGGGTGGCTACACCTTC. It codes for CASSQGDHRGLGGYTF.

Only a few counts were recorded for this clonotype. This chain uses TRBV9 with TRBJ1-4; no definite D call. Deletions cut 4 bases from V and 7 bases from J, with 17 bases between. The CDR3 length is 15 residues. Germline loops: CDR1 SGDLS, CDR2 YYNGEE. The CDR3 here is CASSPGALEGEKLFF. Here the CDR3 DNA reads TGTGCCAGCAGCCCTGGCGCCTTGGAAGGTGAAAAACTGTTTTTT.

As regards this clonotype: A read error is possible here, since a much larger clone lies one base away. V usage is TRBV6-5 and J usage is TRBJ1-5; possibly TRBD1 for D (6 bases). This CDR3 region has 13 residues. Looked up from germline, CDR1 is MNHEY and CDR2 is SVGAGI. DNA for the CDR3: TGTGCCAGCAGCCAACAGGGAAATCAGCCCCTGCATTTT. Residues: CASSQQGNQPLHF.

This clonotype has a handful of counts. The chain links TRBV10-3 to TRBJ1-4, with D possibly matching TRBD1 (5 bases). Germline V gene lookup returns CDR1 ENHRY and CDR2 SYGVKD. The CDR3 is 14 residues long. Trimming shortened V by 6 bases and J by 8 bases, and 16 bases separated the two germline ends. CDR3 region: CAISGGGGGEKLFF. The CDR3 DNA reads as TGTGCCATCAGCGGGGGAGGCGGTGGGGAAAAACTGTTTTTT.

The genes are TRBV7-2 and TRBJ2-1; TRBD2 matches at 14 bases. Germline V gene data show CDR1 as SGHTA and CDR2 as FQGNSA. The CDR3 length is 19 residues. V lost 5 bases, J lost 7 bases, and 16 bases stayed unmatched. The CDR3: CASSGDPTSGRARKNEQFF. The CDR3 DNA reads as TGTGCCAGCAGCGGCGACCCGACTAGCGGGAGGGCCAGGAAAAATGAGCAGTTCTTC.

The chain carries TRBV15 and TRBJ1-5; D remains unclear. The CDR3 runs to 14 residues. Trimming shortened V by 1 base and J by 5 bases, and 9 bases separated the two germline ends. Germline V gene lookup returns CDR1 LNHNV and CDR2 YYDKDF (reference sequence). The CDR3 reads CATSRGRWDQPQHF. The CDR3 DNA is TGTGCCACCAGCAGAGGACGGTGGGATCAGCCCCAGCATTTT.

There are a few counts of this clonotype. The rearrangement joins TRBV7-2 to TRBJ2-1; no reliable D call. This CDR3 region has 12 residues. The germline gives CDR1 SGHTA, CDR2 FQGNSA. With 2 bases removed from V and 9 bases from J, the gap between germline ends came to 8 bases. The CDR3 reads CASSLPLSEQFF. The CDR3 bases are TGTGCCAGCAGCTTACCTCTATCTGAGCAGTTCTTC. Drawing the rest from reference TRBV7-2 and TRBJ2-1, the complete variable domain is GAGVSQSPSNKVTEKGKDVELRCDPISGHTALYWYRQSLGQGLEFLIYFQGNSAPDKSGLPSDRFSAERTGGSVSTLTIQRTQQEDSAVYLCASSLPLSEQFFGPGTRLTVL.

The V gene is TRBV7-9, the J gene TRBJ2-1; 9 bases match TRBD2. CDR1 and CDR2 from the germline V gene are SEHNR and FQNEAQ (reference sequence). With 3 bases clipped from V and 3 bases from J, the junction kept 3 bases outside the gene matches. This CDR3 spans 15 amino acids. The CDR3 protein is CASSLASGVYNEQFF. The CDR3 DNA reads TGTGCCAGCAGCTTGGCTAGCGGGGTCTACAATGAGCAGTTCTTC.

This clonotype was counted at least ten times. The chain recombines TRBV28 with TRBJ1-2; possible D gene TRBD1, 5 bases. Per germline, CDR1 MDHEN and CDR2 SYDVKM. The CDR3 runs 12 residues. The ends were cut back, 3 bases at V and 6 bases at J, with 8 bases in the middle. The DNA of the CDR3 is TGTGCCAGCAGTTTTCTGGGGGATGGCTACACCTTC. Amino acids: CASSFLGDGYTF.

This clonotype was counted between two and nine times. The V gene is TRBV12-3 or TRBV12-4, the J gene TRBJ2-7; D is ambiguous. V gave up 3 bases and J gave up 7 bases, with 19 bases separating them. This CDR3 contains 15 residues. The DNA of the CDR3 is TGTGCCAGCAGTTTGTTGGCAGGCCTGGTTCGGGAGCAGTACTTC. Its protein product is CASSLLAGLVREQYF.

This clonotype has a handful of counts. This rearrangement joins TRBV3-1 to TRBJ2-1; 7 nucleotides match TRBD2. The CDR3 covers 14 residues. With 2 bases clipped from V and 4 bases from J, the junction kept 2 bases outside the gene matches. Germline values: CDR1 LGHDT, CDR2 YNNKEL (reference sequence). The CDR3 coding sequence is TGTGCCAGCAGCCAACTAGCGGTTTACAATGAGCAGTTCTTC. This codes for CASSQLAVYNEQFF.

The chain is built from TRBV18 and TRBJ2-7; maybe TRBD2 (5 bases). The CDR3 sequence is 15 residues long. Germline V lookup: CDR1 KGHSH, CDR2 LQKENI. V lost 3 bases, J lost 4 bases, and 16 bases lay in between. The CDR3 coding sequence is TGTGCCAGCTCACCCGCGGGCGTCCCGGGGTACGAGCAGTACTTC. This gives the protein CASSPAGVPGYEQYF. Using reference TRBV18 and TRBJ2-7 for the parts outside the CDR3, the full variable domain is NAGVMQNPRHLVRRRGQEARLRCSPMKGHSHVYWYRQLPEEGLKFMVYLQKENIIDESGMPKERFSAEFPKEGPSILRIQQVVRGDSAAYFCASSPAGVPGYEQYFGPGTRLTVT.

This clonotype occurred a few times. This rearrangement joins TRBV15 to TRBJ1-2, with D unresolved. This CDR3 is built from 13 residues. Between the trimmed V and J ends, which lost 0 bases and 9 bases, there was a span of 11 bases. The germline V gene has CDR1 LNHNV and CDR2 YYDKDF (reference sequence). The CDR3 DNA follows: TGTGCCACCAGCAGAGATTCGACCATCCGCTACACCTTC. Amino acid sequence: CATSRDSTIRYTF. Combining the CDR3 with reference TRBV15 and TRBJ1-2 gives the whole variable domain DAMVIQNPRYQVTQFGKPVTLSCSQTLNHNVMYWYQQKSSQAPKLLFHYYDKDFNNEADTPDNFQSRRPNTSFCFLDIRSPGLGDTAMYLCATSRDSTIRYTFGSGTRLTVV.

This clonotype was counted only a few times. This chain joins TRBV5-1 and TRBJ1-6, with TRBD1 matching 10 bases. CDR1 and CDR2 from the germline V gene are SGHRS and YFSETQ. The CDR3 has 16 amino acids. With V trimmed by 4 bases and J by 8 bases, 9 bases remained unmatched. The CDR3 coding sequence is TGCGCCAGCAGCCCGCGGACAGGGGGGGTCGATTCACCCCTCCACTTT. Protein product: CASSPRTGGVDSPLHF.

The sample holds a few counts of this clonotype. The chain recombines TRBV5-1 with TRBJ2-7; 8 bases fit TRBD1. Germline V gene lookup returns CDR1 SGHRS and CDR2 YFSETQ. The junction had 9 bases not matched to a gene; V was cut back by 5 bases and J by 2 bases. This CDR3 comprises 15 residues. The DNA for the CDR3 is TGCGCCAGCAGTCAATTCGAGACAGGGGCCTACGAGCAGTACTTC. This gives the protein CASSQFETGAYEQYF.

This sequence joins TRBV4-1 and TRBJ2-3; 13 nucleotides line up with TRBD2. The CDR3 is 16 amino acids. In germline, CDR1 is MGHRA, CDR2 YSYEKL. Germline trimming cut 1 base from V and 6 bases from J; bases unmatched to any gene: 4. CDR3: CASSQGTSGRPDTQYF. CDR3 DNA: TGCGCCAGCAGCCAAGGGACTAGCGGGAGACCGGATACGCAGTATTTT.

The rearrangement joins TRBV15 to TRBJ1-4; weak D call: TRBD1 (5 bases). Germline V gene data show CDR1 as LNHNV and CDR2 as YYDKDF (reference sequence). CDR3 length equals 15 residues. Trimming removed 3 bases from V and 5 bases from J, with 13 bases in between. Here the CDR3 reads CATSRAGTGNEKLFF. CDR3 in DNA: TGTGCCACCAGCAGGGCAGGGACGGGGAATGAAAAACTGTTTTTT.

The chain carries TRBV28 and TRBJ2-5; the match to TRBD2 covers 7 bases. Germline CDR1 reads MDHEN; CDR2 reads SYDVKM. V trimming: 8 bases; J trimming: 0 bases; junction bases outside the gene matches: 3. This CDR3 comprises 13 residues. Here the CDR3 reads CASGAGHQETQYF. The CDR3 coding sequence is TGTGCCAGCGGAGCGGGGCACCAAGAGACCCAGTACTTC.

V and J are TRBV2 and TRBJ1-4; 7 nucleotides agree with TRBD1. The V gene end was trimmed by 4 bases and the J gene end by 8 bases; junction bases not matched to a gene: 4. This CDR3 is 13 amino acids long. CDR1 is SNHLY and CDR2 is FYNNEI in the germline V gene. The CDR3 region has the DNA TGTGCCAGCAGTGTACAGGGGAGAGAAAAACTGTTTTTT. Its protein is CASSVQGREKLFF.

V and J are TRBV6-2 or TRBV6-3 and TRBJ2-7, with 10 bases that match TRBD2. The V gene end was trimmed by 2 bases and the J gene end by 0 bases; junction bases not matched to a gene: 13. The CDR3 length is 19 residues. Germline V gene data show CDR1 as MNHEY and CDR2 as SVGEGT. This chain's CDR3 is CASSYAASGSASLSYEQYF. CDR3 coding DNA: TGTGCCAGCAGTTACGCGGCTAGCGGGAGCGCCTCACTCTCCTACGAGCAGTACTTC.

With regard to this clonotype: The junction departs from the called germline gene at one end, perhaps through a read error. The chain combines TRBV5-1 with TRBJ1-1; perhaps TRBD1 as D (6 bases). Germline V gene sequence: CDR1 SGHRS, CDR2 YFSETQ. The CDR3 length is 17 residues. The DNA of the CDR3 is TGCTCCAGCAGCTTGGGGGGAACGGGGGGGCGCAGCACTGAAGCTTTCTTT. It is translated as CSSSLGGTGGRSTEAFF.

This clonotype was picked up many times. This chain uses TRBV28 with TRBJ2-4; D unresolved. This CDR3 is built from 16 residues. The germline V gene has CDR1 MDHEN and CDR2 SYDVKM. Trimming took off 3 bases at V and 0 bases at J, with 12 bases between the two ends. This CDR3 is CASSFVLTLAKNIQYF. The CDR3 nucleotides read TGTGCCAGCAGTTTTGTACTAACTCTAGCCAAAAACATTCAGTACTTC.